The 27 T cell receptor beta chains given below trace back to one sample, sequenced in a study of cytomegalovirus exposure and HLA in healthy donors. It was with 60 Vbeta and 13 Jbeta primers that the PCR ran. The assay was immunoSEQ multiplex PCR, and TCRdb's table has in-frame clones only and misses some. The profile shows some 140,000 clones, 70% to 75% of them singletons. Sequencing used PBMCs. Every receptor here comes from a woman in her thirties or forties in good health and CMV-seronegative.

The V and J genes are TRBV11-2 and TRBJ2-4; 8 bases match TRBD2. Germline CDR1 SGHAT, CDR2 FQNNGV. The V and J ends lost 2 bases and 0 bases, in that order; junction bases with no gene match: 6. The CDR3 totals 17 residues. The CDR3 bases are TGTGCCAGCAGCTTACTAGCGGGCATCGTAGCCAAAAACATTCAGTACTTC. This gives the protein CASSLLAGIVAKNIQYF.

The chain couples TRBV7-8 to TRBJ2-2; TRBD2 aligns across 9 bases. With V trimmed by 5 bases and J by 4 bases, 11 bases remained unmatched. Per the germline V gene, CDR1 is SGHVS and CDR2 is FQNEAQ. This CDR3 spans 17 amino acids. CDR3 nucleotides: TGTGCCAGCAGCACGCATTCGGGACTAGCAAGCACCGGGGAGCTGTTTTTT. This codes for CASSTHSGLASTGELFF.

The V gene is TRBV25-1, the J gene TRBJ2-1; D may be TRBD1 (5 bases). Germline CDR1 MGHDK, CDR2 SYGVNS. The ends were cut back, 5 bases at V and 4 bases at J, with 12 bases in the middle. This CDR3 is built from 14 residues. The CDR3 region is CASSRIQGYNEQFF. CDR3 nucleotides: TGTGCCAGCAGTCGTATCCAGGGATACAATGAGCAGTTCTTC.

This clone was observed a handful of times. V usage is TRBV2 and J usage is TRBJ2-2, with a possible D match to TRBD1 (6 bases). Germline lookup yields CDR1 SNHLY and CDR2 FYNNEI. V dropped 5 bases and J dropped 4 bases, with 14 bases sitting between them. The CDR3 spans 15 residues. CDR3 DNA sequence: TGTGCCAGCAGTTCTGAAGGGGGTTCCACCGGGGAGCTGTTTTTT. This sequence encodes CASSSEGGSTGELFF.

The CDR3 DNA follows: TGCGCCAGCAGCCAAAGAACAAAGGGACAGGGTCAGGATGAGCAGTTCTTC. Translation gives CASSQRTKGQGQDEQFF. The chain has TRBV4-1 and TRBJ2-1; 9 nucleotides match TRBD1. Germline V CDR1 and CDR2: MGHRA, YSYEKL. V gave up 2 bases and J gave up 8 bases; unmatched junction bases: 13. The CDR3 covers 17 residues.

V usage is TRBV19 and J usage is TRBJ1-1; 7 bases line up with TRBD1. Germline trimming cut 5 bases from V and 1 base from J; bases unmatched to any gene: 7. This CDR3 is built from 15 residues. CDR1 LNHDA and CDR2 SQIVND come from the germline V gene (reference sequence). CDR3 in amino acids: CASSVTGESNTEAFF. CDR3 nucleotide sequence: TGTGCCAGTAGTGTTACAGGGGAATCGAACACTGAAGCTTTCTTT.

The rearrangement links TRBV4-1 to TRBJ1-5; 11 bases fit TRBD1. CDR3 length: 17 amino acids. CDR1 and CDR2 from the germline V gene are MGHRA and YSYEKL. V lost 0 bases to trimming and J lost 3 bases; unmatched junction nucleotides: 4. CDR3: CASSQDGTGGPNQPQHF. The DNA for the CDR3 is TGCGCCAGCAGCCAAGACGGGACAGGGGGACCCAATCAGCCCCAGCATTTT.

The rearrangement links TRBV2 to TRBJ1-2, with D hard to call. The CDR3 spans 13 residues. V was clipped by 6 bases and J by 1 base, with 9 bases between them. Germline lookup yields CDR1 SNHLY and CDR2 FYNNEI. The CDR3 DNA sequence: TGTGCCAGCAGGGTTGAGAATAACTATGGCTACACCTTC. This translates into CASRVENNYGYTF.

The J gene is TRBJ2-7, the V gene TRBV27; 11 nucleotides match TRBD1. This CDR3 has 15 residues. With V trimmed by 5 bases and J by 5 bases, 8 bases remained unmatched. Germline CDR1 MNHEY, CDR2 SMNVEV (reference sequence). The CDR3 nucleotides read TGTGCCAGCAGTAAAGAGGGACAGGGGGACCACGAGCAGTACTTC. It translates to CASSKEGQGDHEQYF.

To note about this clone: Germline and junction disagree at one end, which may indicate a read error. The chain joins TRBV5-6 to TRBJ1-1; tentative D call: TRBD1 (6 bases). This CDR3 has 15 residues. Germline values: CDR1 SGHDT, CDR2 YYEEEE. The CDR3 nucleotides are TGTACCAGCAGCTGGTACGGGACACAGAACACTGAAGCTTTCTTT. This encodes CTSSWYGTQNTEAFF. The complete variable domain, with remaining parts taken from reference TRBV5-6 and TRBJ1-1, reads DAGVTQSPTHLIKTRGQQVTLRCSPKSGHDTVSWYQQALGQGPQFIFQYYEEEERQRGNFPDRFSGHQFPNYSSELNVNALLLGDSALYLCTSSWYGTQNTEAFFGQGTRLTVV.

In regard to this clone: Germline and junction disagree at one end, which may indicate a read error. V usage is TRBV9 and J usage is TRBJ2-5; the match to TRBD2 covers 10 bases. From germline, CDR1 is SGDLS and CDR2 YYNGEE. The length of the CDR3 is 16 residues. The CDR3 loop is CAGSVRPSGGKETQYF. The CDR3 DNA follows: TGTGCCGGCAGCGTCCGGCCTAGCGGGGGTAAAGAGACCCAGTACTTC.

The chain recombines TRBV10-3 with TRBJ2-7; possibly TRBD2 for D (6 bases). With 4 bases removed from V and 3 bases from J, the gap between germline ends came to 7 bases. This CDR3 contains 12 residues. Germline values: CDR1 ENHRY, CDR2 SYGVKD. The CDR3 loop reads CAISAGSYEQYF. The CDR3, as DNA: TGTGCCATCAGTGCCGGGAGCTACGAGCAGTACTTC.

The V gene is TRBV5-6, the J gene TRBJ1-3; 7 nucleotides match TRBD1. The junction had 4 bases not matched to a gene; V was cut back by 0 bases and J by 4 bases. Germline V gene data show CDR1 as SGHDT and CDR2 as YYEEEE. The length of the CDR3 is 15 residues. This chain's CDR3 is CASSLDRGPGNTIYF. The CDR3, as DNA: TGTGCCAGCAGCTTGGATAGGGGGCCAGGAAACACCATATATTTT.

The chain recombines TRBV12-5 with TRBJ2-3; TRBD1 matches at 7 bases. CDR3 size: 19 residues. Unmatched junction bases numbered 19, after V lost 3 bases and J lost 4 bases. Germline V gene data show CDR1 as LGHNT and CDR2 as FRNRAP. In DNA, the CDR3 is TGTGCTAGTGGTTTCCTTACCGAGGGACAGCCGAAGTTGTCAGATACGCAGTATTTT. Protein product: CASGFLTEGQPKLSDTQYF.

This clone has only a few counts. The rearrangement joins TRBV5-6 to TRBJ1-1, with 9 bases lining up with TRBD1. With V trimmed by 4 bases and J by 9 bases, 7 bases remained unmatched. The germline gives CDR1 SGHDT, CDR2 YYEEEE. CDR3 length equals 13 residues. CDR3 region: CASSPGTGFQAFF. DNA of the CDR3: TGTGCCAGCAGCCCGGGGACAGGGTTTCAAGCTTTCTTT.

This clone was counted a few times. The CDR3 DNA sequence: TGCAGCGTTGAAAGGTTAGCAGGGGGGACTGAAGCTTTCTTT. Translated: CSVERLAGGTEAFF. This chain joins TRBV29-1 and TRBJ1-1, with 7 bases identical to TRBD1. The junction had 8 bases not matched to a gene; V was cut back by 2 bases and J by 5 bases. The CDR3 sequence is 14 residues long. From germline, CDR1 is SQVTM and CDR2 ANQGSEA.

On this clone itself: Mismatch with germline at one junction end may stem from a read error. J is TRBJ2-3 and V is TRBV2; D unclear. Germline values: CDR1 SNHLY, CDR2 FYNNEI. This CDR3 has 14 amino acids. CDR3 sequence (DNA): TGTGCCAGCACTGAAGCCCAAGCCCCAGATACGCAGTATTTT. Its translation is CASTEAQAPDTQYF.

This clone was seen more than once but under ten times. The rearrangement joins TRBV6-1 to TRBJ1-1; D is ambiguous. With 6 bases removed from V and 0 bases from J, the gap between germline ends came to 11 bases. Per germline, CDR1 MNHNS and CDR2 SASEGT. The CDR3 totals 14 residues. This CDR3 is CASRLDGMNTEAFF. In nucleotides, the CDR3 is TGTGCCAGCAGATTGGACGGGATGAACACTGAAGCTTTCTTT.

The chain employs TRBV10-3 and TRBJ2-1; 8 bases align to TRBD2. The CDR3 length is 15 residues. Per germline, CDR1 ENHRY and CDR2 SYGVKD. V lost 5 bases, J lost 7 bases, and 10 bases stayed unmatched. CDR3 DNA sequence: TGTGCCATCAGTCTCACGGGGGGGCCCCCTAATGAGCAGTTCTTC. It specifies CAISLTGGPPNEQFF.

This sequence joins TRBV6-1 and TRBJ2-3, with D unresolved. Per germline, CDR1 MNHNS and CDR2 SASEGT. This CDR3 is built from 15 residues. V was pared by 7 bases and J by 1 base, with 15 bases between. CDR3 in amino acids: CASTPRSRGTDTQYF. The CDR3 region has the DNA TGTGCCAGCACCCCTCGCTCACGGGGCACAGATACGCAGTATTTT.

The CDR3, as DNA: TGCGCCAGCGGAACAGAGGCAGGGGGCTTCAACACTGAAGCTTTCTTT. The encoded protein is CASGTEAGGFNTEAFF. The chain is built from TRBV4-1 and TRBJ1-1; 8 positions agree with TRBD1. This CDR3 has 16 residues. After removal of 8 bases from V and 2 bases from J, the junction contained 13 bases not matched to a gene. From germline, CDR1 is MGHRA and CDR2 YSYEKL.

The chain is built from TRBV2 and TRBJ2-5; 7 bases fit TRBD1. The CDR3 consists of 16 residues. Germline trimming cut 8 bases from V and 0 bases from J; bases unmatched to any gene: 12. Germline V gives CDR1 SNHLY, CDR2 FYNNEI. CDR3 residues: CASVPRDRGHQETQYF. The CDR3 coding sequence is TGTGCCAGCGTACCCCGGGACAGAGGTCACCAAGAGACCCAGTACTTC.

The CDR3 coding sequence is TGTGCCAGCAGCTTGCAGGGTGCTGGAAACACCATATATTTT. Amino acid sequence: CASSLQGAGNTIYF. The chain links TRBV5-8 to TRBJ1-3; tentative D call: TRBD1 (5 bases). Trimming left V 1 base short and J 2 bases short, with 7 bases between. This CDR3 region has 14 residues. Germline V gives CDR1 SGHTS, CDR2 YDEGEE. Supplemented by reference TRBV5-8 and TRBJ1-3, the full variable domain reads EAGVTQSPTHLIKTRGQQATLRCSPISGHTSVYWYQQALGLGLQFLLWYDEGEERNRGNFPPRFSGRQFPNYSSELNVNALELEDSALYLCASSLQGAGNTIYFGEGSWLTVV.

The CDR3 reads CASSALGRPGTSGISYEQYF. For the CDR3, the DNA is TGCGCCAGCAGTGCCCTCGGGCGTCCGGGAACTAGCGGGATCTCCTACGAGCAGTACTTC. The chain couples TRBV10-2 to TRBJ2-5; the match to TRBD2 covers 10 bases. The J call may be faulty, since TRBJ2-7 better matches the DNA end. Per germline, CDR1 WSHSY and CDR2 SAAADI. The CDR3 is 20 amino acids.

CDR3 amino acids: CASSLESEAFF. In DNA, the CDR3 is TGTGCCAGCAGTCTTGAGTCGGAAGCTTTCTTT. The chain has TRBV2 and TRBJ1-1; D is unclear. Looked up from germline, CDR1 is SNHLY and CDR2 is FYNNEI. The length of the CDR3 is 11 residues. V was shortened by 5 bases and J by 8 bases, with 9 bases between the two germline ends.

The V and J genes are TRBV7-6 and TRBJ1-2; 7 nucleotides match TRBD1. Germline V gives CDR1 SGHVS, CDR2 FNYEAQ. This CDR3 is built from 13 residues. With 5 bases clipped from V and 2 bases from J, the junction kept 2 bases outside the gene matches. The CDR3 DNA sequence: TGTGCCAGCAGCCCGACAGGGAACTATGGCTACACCTTC. Translation gives CASSPTGNYGYTF.

The CDR3 DNA reads as TGCGCCAGCAGCTTGGGATCAGGTTTGAACACTGAAGCTTTCTTT. Its translation: CASSLGSGLNTEAFF. This sequence joins TRBV5-1 and TRBJ1-1, with D uncertain. The V gene's germline CDR1 is SGHRS and CDR2 YFSETQ. There are 15 residues in the CDR3. Trimming took off 0 bases at V and 0 bases at J, with 9 bases between the two ends.